This T cell receptor beta chain was sequenced in a study of CD8+CD57+ T cells in acquired aplastic anemia (dated by TCRdb to between 2018 and 2020). General notes on the study: On average, sorted CD4+ and CD8+ cells yielded around 3.5 ug of extracted DNA, with a range of about 0.19 to 30 ug. CD8+CD57+ expansion was defined as frequency above the mean frequency observed in healthy subjects.

On this clonotype itself: Its antigen is not yet known. Per-base qualities were not stored, and no clone one base away is much larger.

Results and caveats for the whole study, not just this receptor: Patients and healthy controls showed no significant difference in CD8+ Simpson's diversity (P=0.060). Roughly 30 CD8+ CDR3 sequences were found to be shared between patients and controls, but these sequences appeared to be highly expressed in patients and within the immunodominant clones of the patients.

Genomic DNA was used as template for profiling of TCR beta VDJ combinations and CDR3 sequences. An Illumina HiSeq 2000 was used for TCR repertoire sequencing. Regarding the original processing steps: Repertoires were assessed using TRBV/TRBJ rearrangement plots, CDR3 size and DJ length profiles, and Simpson's diversity index. The most abundant DNA sequence in the deep sequencing data was defined as the immunodominant clone. CDR3 amino acid sequences were checked for sharing across subjects and were also compared against the VDJdb database and published repertoires. The public reads were reprocessed in TCRdb via fastp at Q25 and MiXCR, keeping in-frame beta chains. Entries that share a CDR3 protein sequence are merged under the most common genes and DNA. These V and J calls originate from TCRdb's pipeline instead of the authors' own analysis. In this sample the table shows about 470,000 distinct CDR3 sequences, around 33% of which occur a single time. In total, the top ten clones hold 0.8% to 0.85% of the sample.

V was cut back by 0 bases and J by 6 bases, leaving a gap of 9 bases between them. CDR1 and CDR2 are drawn from the germline V gene (reference sequence): LGHDT, YNNKEL. There are 13 amino acids in the CDR3, from cysteine to phenylalanine inclusive. Only CDR3 DNA is held: 39 bases, read in frame from base 1. Flow cytometry had shown CD8+CD57+ cell expansion in the patients selected for sequencing. Every patient had severe acquired aplastic anemia, diagnosed using the International Study of Aplastic Anemia and Agranulocytosis and Camitta criteria. At the time blood was sampled, none of the patients had received any therapy. TCR repertoires of sorted CD4+ and CD8+ blood T cells from severe aplastic anemia patients and healthy subjects were deep-sequenced in the study. Patients were enrolled in the USA under clinicaltrials.gov protocols 00001620, 01623167, 00001397, 00071045, 00081523 and 00961064. Ficoll-Paque density gradient centrifugation was used to isolate peripheral blood mononuclear cells. CD4+ and CD8+ T cells were sorted by FACS or magnetic beads before DNA extraction.

This clonotype was obtained from a human donor with aplastic anemia. Sequencing used sorted CD4+, CD8+, or CD8+CD57+ T cells (not recorded which) from PBMCs. The rearrangement joined TRBV3-1 to TRBJ2-7, with no reliable assignment of the D segment. The CDR3 reads CASSQELQGEQYF. The nucleotide sequence reads as follows: TGTGCCAGCAGCCAAGAGCTACAAGGCGAGCAGTACTTC.